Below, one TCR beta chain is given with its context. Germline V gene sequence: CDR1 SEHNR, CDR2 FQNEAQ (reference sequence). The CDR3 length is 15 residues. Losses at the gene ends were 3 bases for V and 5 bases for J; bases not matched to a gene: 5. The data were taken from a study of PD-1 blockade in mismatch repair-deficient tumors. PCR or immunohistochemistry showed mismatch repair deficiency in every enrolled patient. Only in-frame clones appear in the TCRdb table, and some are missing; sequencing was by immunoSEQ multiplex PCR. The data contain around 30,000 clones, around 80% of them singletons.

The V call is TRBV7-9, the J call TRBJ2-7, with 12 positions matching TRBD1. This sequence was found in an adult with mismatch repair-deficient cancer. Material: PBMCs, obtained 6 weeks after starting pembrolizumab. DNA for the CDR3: TGTGCCAGCAGCTTGGGACAGGGGGCGAACCACGAGCAGTACTTC. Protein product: CASSLGQGANHEQYF. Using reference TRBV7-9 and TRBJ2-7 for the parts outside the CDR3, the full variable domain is DTGVSQNPRHKITKRGQNVTFRCDPISEHNRLYWYRQTLGQGPEFLTYFQNEAQLEKSRLLSDRFSAERPKGSFSTLEIQRTEQGDSAMYLCASSLGQGANHEQYFGPGTRLTVT.